A single sample is the source of the 28 T cell receptor beta chains below, sequenced in a study of control samples from healthy donors and cancer patients. Produced via immunoSEQ multiplex PCR; TCRdb's table is partial and in-frame only. The sample includes approximately 94,000 clones, roughly 86% of them seen just once. The sequenced material came from blood. These receptors were collected from a woman aged 50 to 60 in good health.

V and J are TRBV11-3 and TRBJ2-3; weak D call: TRBD2 (6 bases). The V and J ends lost 5 bases and 2 bases respectively, with 11 bases between them. The CDR3 loop spans 14 amino acids. Germline assignment: CDR1 SGHNT and CDR2 YENEEA. The CDR3 region is CASSPGLITDTQYF. Here the CDR3 DNA reads TGTGCCAGCAGCCCTGGACTAATCACAGATACGCAGTATTTT.

J is TRBJ2-3 and V is TRBV4-1; D is possibly TRBD2 (6 bases). V was clipped by 2 bases and J by 5 bases, with 11 bases between them. Germline V lookup: CDR1 MGHRA, CDR2 YSYEKL. CDR3 length: 14 amino acids. CDR3 nucleotides: TGCGCCAGCAGCCAAAGACGGGGGAAAGATACGCAGTATTTT. It is translated as CASSQRRGKDTQYF.

The J gene is TRBJ2-1, the V gene TRBV11-3; D is uncertain. CDR3 length equals 13 residues. V gave up 5 bases and J gave up 8 bases, with 13 bases separating them. Per germline, CDR1 SGHNT and CDR2 YENEEA. This chain's CDR3 is CASSRMYLDEQFF. CDR3 DNA sequence: TGTGCCAGCAGCAGGATGTATTTGGATGAGCAGTTCTTC.

This chain connects TRBV7-8 to TRBJ1-2, with TRBD1 matching over 12 bases. Unmatched junction bases numbered 11, after V lost 5 bases and J lost 7 bases. The CDR3 loop spans 16 amino acids. Germline V gene data show CDR1 as SGHVS and CDR2 as FQNEAQ. This CDR3 reads CASSRGGQGAQRGYTF. The CDR3, as DNA: TGTGCCAGCAGCCGAGGGGGACAGGGGGCGCAACGTGGCTACACCTTC.

The rearrangement joins TRBV28 to TRBJ1-2; weak D call: TRBD1 (5 bases). The CDR3 covers 14 residues. Per the germline V gene, CDR1 is MDHEN and CDR2 is SYDVKM. Trimming took off 4 bases at V and 3 bases at J, with 12 bases between the two ends. The CDR3 DNA reads TGTGCCAGCAGTTCCCCCAGGGACTACTATGGCTACACCTTC. Translation: CASSSPRDYYGYTF.

This clone was counted a single time. J is TRBJ2-1 and V is TRBV25-1; D possibly matches TRBD1 or TRBD2 (5 bases each). Deletions cut 7 bases from V and 5 bases from J, with 18 bases between. Germline loops: CDR1 MGHDK, CDR2 SYGVNS. CDR3 length: 15 residues. CDR3 DNA: TGTGCCAGCATCGGGTGGGGGACGCACCACAATGAGCAGTTCTTC. It translates to CASIGWGTHHNEQFF.

This rearrangement joins TRBV6-5 to TRBJ1-1; the D gene is possibly TRBD1 (6 bases). Germline assignment: CDR1 MNHEY and CDR2 SVGAGI. V lost 7 bases and J lost 1, with 13 bases in between. CDR3 length equals 14 residues. For the CDR3, the DNA is TGTGCCAGCACCGACCCAGGGGCGAACACTGAAGCTTTCTTT. As protein: CASTDPGANTEAFF.

The V and J genes are TRBV7-3 and TRBJ2-3, with TRBD1 identical over 7 bases. This CDR3 is 15 amino acids long. J was trimmed by 7 bases and V by 5 bases; bases with no gene match: 12. Germline-derived CDR1 and CDR2 are SGHTA and FQGTGA. The CDR3 region is CASSAIGTVSYTQYF. The CDR3 DNA is TGTGCCAGCAGCGCGATCGGGACAGTTAGTTATACGCAGTATTTT.

The chain couples TRBV5-1 to TRBJ1-4; D perhaps matches TRBD1 (6 bases). This CDR3 spans 15 amino acids. CDR1 and CDR2 from the germline V gene are SGHRS and YFSETQ. Trimming left V 2 bases short and J 5 bases short, with 13 bases between. CDR3 DNA sequence: TGCGCCAGCAGCTTCCAGGGCAGGGGAAATGAAAAACTGTTTTTT. The encoded protein is CASSFQGRGNEKLFF.

The chain couples TRBV3-1 (or the pseudogene TRBV3-2) to TRBJ1-2, with D maybe TRBD1 (5 bases). The germline V gene has CDR1 LGHDT and CDR2 YNNKEL (reference sequence). The V and J ends lost 3 bases and 4 bases respectively, with 15 bases between them. The CDR3 extends over 15 amino acids. In DNA form, the CDR3 reads TGTGCCAGCAGCCAGATGGGACGCCCTGCCTATGGCTACACCTTC. Its protein product is CASSQMGRPAYGYTF.

This sequence joins TRBV4-3 and TRBJ1-3; D is unresolved. The CDR3 is 14 residues long. V lost 2 bases, J lost 0 bases, and 5 bases lay in between. Germline loops: CDR1 LGHNA, CDR2 YSLEER. The chain's CDR3 is CASSQWASGNTIYF. CDR3 DNA: TGCGCCAGCAGCCAATGGGCCTCTGGAAACACCATATATTTT.

This chain uses TRBV14 with TRBJ2-2; a weak D match, TRBD1 (5 bases). Germline CDR1 and CDR2: SGHDN and FVKESK. The V end lost 1 base, the J end lost 7 bases, and 16 bases lay between the germline ends. This CDR3 has 16 residues. The CDR3, as DNA: TGTGCCAGCAGCCAAGCAGTTGCAGGGCGTAGCGGGGAGCTGTTTTTT. Its protein is CASSQAVAGRSGELFF.

This clone has a single count. The J gene is TRBJ1-6, the V gene TRBV15; D uncertain. This CDR3 is 12 amino acids long. V gave up 0 bases and J gave up 11 bases, with 5 bases separating them. Germline V gives CDR1 LNHNV, CDR2 YYDKDF (reference sequence). DNA for the CDR3: TGTGCCACCAGCAGAGACACGGCACCCCTCCACTTT. Translation: CATSRDTAPLHF.

This chain links TRBV28 with TRBJ2-7, with D possibly TRBD1 on 6 matching bases. Per the germline V gene, CDR1 is MDHEN and CDR2 is SYDVKM. This CDR3 region has 14 residues. Trimming shortened V by 5 bases and J by 2 bases, and 13 bases separated the two germline ends. CDR3 DNA: TGTGCCAGCAGTCCTGGGGGCCGTACCTACGAGCAGTACTTC. This encodes CASSPGGRTYEQYF.

The chain carries TRBV19 and TRBJ1-3; weak D call: TRBD1 (6 bases). Germline CDR1 is LNHDA and CDR2 is SQIVND (reference sequence). This CDR3 contains 16 residues. The V end lost 6 bases, the J end lost 8 bases, and 23 bases lay between the germline ends. This CDR3 reads CASRSPGHPSRDTIYF. The CDR3 nucleotides are TGTGCCAGTAGGTCGCCGGGACACCCTTCGAGGGACACCATATATTTT.

The chain links TRBV11-1 to TRBJ2-7; D gene ambiguous. Germline CDR1 and CDR2: SGHAT and FQDESV (reference sequence). The CDR3 has 12 amino acids. V was pared by 4 bases and J by 5 bases, with 9 bases between. Written as DNA, the CDR3 is TGTGCCAGCAGCTCCTCGGGTAACGAGCAGTACTTC. Encoded protein: CASSSSGNEQYF.

This chain joins TRBV7-2 and TRBJ2-3, with D possibly matching TRBD1 (5 bases). V was shortened by 5 bases and J by 0 bases, with 9 bases between the two germline ends. The length of the CDR3 is 14 residues. Germline CDR1 is SGHTA and CDR2 is FQGNSA. As DNA, the CDR3 is TGTGCCAGCAGCCCTGGGGCTAGCACAGATACGCAGTATTTT. Protein product: CASSPGASTDTQYF.

This chain joins TRBV4-3 and TRBJ2-7, with 10 bases fitting TRBD2. This CDR3 region has 15 residues. Germline lookup yields CDR1 LGHNA and CDR2 YSLEER. V was pared by 0 bases and J by 4 bases, with 3 bases of the junction left unmatched. In DNA, the CDR3 is TGCGCCAGCAGCCAAGATCGGACTAGCGGATACGAGCAGTACTTC. Protein sequence: CASSQDRTSGYEQYF.

J is TRBJ2-1 and V is TRBV6-1; D ambiguous. V was cut by 4 bases and J by 4 bases, with 5 bases left in between. Germline V gene lookup returns CDR1 MNHNS and CDR2 SASEGT. The CDR3 is 12 amino acids. The CDR3 loop is CASSANYNEQFF. The DNA of the CDR3 is TGTGCCAGCAGTGCCAATTACAATGAGCAGTTCTTC.

The gene calls are TRBV9 and TRBJ2-1; 12 bases map to TRBD2. The V segment lost 4 bases and the J segment 7 bases; nucleotides outside the gene matches: 18. This CDR3 has 19 amino acids. Germline V CDR1 and CDR2: SGDLS, YYNGEE. This chain's CDR3 is CASSPRGASGRAPGNEQFF. CDR3 nucleotides: TGTGCCAGCAGCCCCCGGGGGGCTAGCGGGAGGGCCCCCGGGAATGAGCAGTTCTTC. The whole variable domain, remainder taken from reference TRBV9 and TRBJ2-1, is DSGVTQTPKHLITATGQRVTLRCSPRSGDLSVYWYQQSLDQGLQFLIQYYNGEERAKGNILERFSAQQFPDLHSELNLSSLELGDSALYFCASSPRGASGRAPGNEQFFGPGTRLTVL.

V is TRBV7-3 and J is TRBJ2-1, with 7 bases matching TRBD2. This CDR3 has 15 residues. Germline-derived CDR1 and CDR2 are SGHTA and FQGTGA. The trim removed 5 bases at V and 2 bases at J, leaving 6 bases unmatched. The CDR3 nucleotides are TGTGCCAGCAGCACCAGCGGGATTACCTACAATGAGCAGTTCTTC. Amino acids: CASSTSGITYNEQFF.

The CDR3 bases are TGTGCCACCAGCAGAGACCACCTATGGGGGGACAATGAGCAGTTCTTC. Translating gives CATSRDHLWGDNEQFF. The chain is built from TRBV15 and TRBJ2-1; a weak D match, TRBD2 (6 bases). The CDR3 sequence is 16 residues long. Trimming shortened V by 0 bases and J by 5 bases, and 14 bases separated the two germline ends. Germline V CDR1 and CDR2: LNHNV, YYDKDF (reference sequence). The complete variable domain, with remaining parts taken from reference TRBV15 and TRBJ2-1, reads DAMVIQNPRYQVTQFGKPVTLSCSQTLNHNVMYWYQQKSSQAPKLLFHYYDKDFNNEADTPDNFQSRRPNTSFCFLDIRSPGLGDTAMYLCATSRDHLWGDNEQFFGPGTRLTVL.

As for this clone: The sample contains more than one DNA sequence encoding this CDR3. The chain links TRBV9 to TRBJ2-5; 7 bases match TRBD2. Unmatched junction bases numbered 4, after V lost 0 bases and J lost 5 bases. This CDR3 is built from 14 residues. CDR1 is SGDLS and CDR2 is YYNGEE in the germline V gene. The CDR3 is CASSVGLARETQYF. The CDR3 nucleotides are TGTGCCAGCAGCGTAGGACTAGCTAGGGAGACCCAGTACTTC.

The V call is TRBV6-2 or TRBV6-3, the J call TRBJ2-6; D is unresolved. CDR1 MNHEY and CDR2 SVGEGT come from the germline V gene. The CDR3 has 13 residues. The ends were cut back, 5 bases at V and 10 bases at J, with 12 bases in the middle. The CDR3 nucleotides read TGTGCCAGCAGTCGCACGGTTCTGAACGTCCTGACTTTC. This gives the protein CASSRTVLNVLTF.

J is TRBJ2-7 and V is TRBV5-1; possible D gene TRBD2, 6 bases. Germline lookup yields CDR1 SGHRS and CDR2 YFSETQ. The CDR3 consists of 14 residues. V shed 0 bases and J shed 6 bases, with 13 bases lying between them. CDR3 DNA sequence: TGCGCCAGCAGCTTGGGGTACGGGAGTGGCGAGCAGTACTTC. This encodes CASSLGYGSGEQYF.

This clone was seen once. V gene TRBV7-2 combines with J gene TRBJ1-2, with D perhaps matching TRBD1 (6 bases). The V gene's germline CDR1 is SGHTA and CDR2 FQGNSA. The CDR3 loop spans 13 amino acids. V lost 5 bases to trimming and J lost 10 bases, with 17 bases between them. The CDR3 nucleotides read TGTGCCAGCAGCCGCCGGGACACTAATCTCTACACCTTC. Residues: CASSRRDTNLYTF.

The J gene is TRBJ2-1, the V gene TRBV6-1; no clear D. Deletions cut 1 base from V and 4 bases from J, with 11 bases between. CDR1 and CDR2 from the germline V gene are MNHNS and SASEGT. This CDR3 comprises 15 residues. The CDR3 sequence: CASSEEEQAYNEQFF. CDR3 nucleotides: TGTGCCAGCAGTGAAGAAGAGCAGGCTTACAATGAGCAGTTCTTC.

This clone was recorded only once. The J gene is TRBJ1-1, the V gene TRBV28; tentatively, D is TRBD1 (5 bases). V lost 3 bases, J lost 1 base, and 12 bases lay in between. CDR1 is MDHEN, CDR2 SYDVKM, per germline. This CDR3 is 15 amino acids long. The CDR3: CASSFVTGRNTEAFF. CDR3 nucleotides: TGTGCCAGCAGTTTCGTGACGGGACGGAACACTGAAGCTTTCTTT.